The rows below give T cell receptor beta chains drawn from one sample of a study of PD-L1 blockade in urothelial cancer. Method: immunoSEQ multiplex PCR; TCRdb's copy keeps in-frame clones and lacks some. In the table there are around 25,000 clones, around 85% of which are singletons. Material: PBMCs, obtained around atezolizumab (anti-PD-L1) treatment. The receptors originated from a man aged 45-60 years with urothelial cancer. CDR3s include the opening cysteine and the closing phenylalanine or tryptophan. The D gene is left open where the match is weak. Clone size, where shown, is once, few, many, or a class for clones that have expanded.

>TRBJ2-7|TRBV29-1|NA|TRBD2
TGCAGCGTTGGTGCTAGCGGGATGAACGAGCAGTACTTC
CSVGASGMNEQYF
>TRBJ1-1|TRBV19|NA|TRBD1
TGTGCCAGTAGTAAGAGGGACAGATTCACTGAAGCTTTCTTT
CASSKRDRFTEAFF
>TRBJ2-7|TRBV7-2|NA|TRBD1
TGTGCCAGCAGCTTGGCAGGGGGCGCATTAGCAGTCTCCTACGAGCAGTACTTC
CASSLAGGALAVSYEQYF
>TRBJ2-1|TRBV6-5|NA|TRBD2
TGTGCCAGCACCCCCGGGACTAGCTTCTACAATGAGCAGTTCTTC
CASTPGTSFYNEQFF
>TRBJ2-7|TRBV6-4|NA|TRBD1
TGTGCCAGCAGTGACCCGGGACAGGGGTGCTACGAGCAGTACTTC
CASSDPGQGCYEQYF
>TRBJ2-1|TRBV7-3|NA|NA
TGTGCCAGCAGCTGGGGGCCCGGGGCCCCCTCTTACAATGAGCAGTTCTTC
CASSWGPGAPSYNEQFF
>TRBJ2-4|TRBV5-5|NA|NA
TGTGCCAGCAGCACCGAGGGAGCCAAAAACATTCAGTACTTC
CASSTEGAKNIQYF
>TRBJ1-2|TRBV30|NA|NA
TGTGCCTGGAGTTCAGGGGCATCAGGCTATGGCTACACCTTC
CAWSSGASGYGYTF
>TRBJ2-1|TRBV27|NA|NA
TGTGCCAGCAGCCCTCTCGGCAATGAGCAGTTCTTC
CASSPLGNEQFF
>TRBJ1-1|TRBV2|NA|NA
TGTGCCAGCAGTGAACGATCCGGGAACACTGAAGCTTTCTTT
CASSERSGNTEAFF
>TRBJ2-3|TRBV4-1|NA|TRBD1
TGCGCCAGCAGCCTCAGGACAGGGGATACAGATACGCAGTATTTT
CASSLRTGDTDTQYF
>TRBJ1-1|TRBV11-2|once|NA
TGTGCCAGCAGCTTATTGACCGGGGGTCGCTGGGGCACTGAAGCTTTCTTT
CASSLLTGGRWGTEAFF
>TRBJ2-7|TRBV5-1|NA|TRBD2
TGCGCCAGCAGCCCCGAACTAGCGGGAAGCTACGAGCAGTACTTC
CASSPELAGSYEQYF
>TRBJ2-7|TRBV7-9|NA|NA
TGTGCCAGCACCCCCCAGGGAGGAGAGCAGTACTTC
CASTPQGGEQYF
>TRBJ2-1|TRBV7-9|NA|NA
TGTGCCAGCAGCTTAGAAGGAGCCTACAATGAGCAGTTCTTC
CASSLEGAYNEQFF
>TRBJ2-5|TRBV5-1|NA|TRBD1
TGCGCCAGCAGCTCTGGGACAGATTACCAAGAGACCCAGTACTTC
CASSSGTDYQETQYF
>TRBJ1-5|TRBV9|NA|NA
TGTGCCAGCAGCGCAGGGACTCCAGGAACTCAGCCCCAGCATTTT
CASSAGTPGTQPQHF
>TRBJ1-1|TRBV5-4|NA|NA
TGTGCCAGCAGCTTGGGAGGCGGGATAGACACTGAAGCTTTCTTT
CASSLGGGIDTEAFF
>TRBJ1-2|TRBV19|NA|TRBD1
TGTGCCAGTAGTAGCCCATGGGGACAGGGGAGCTATGGCTACACCTTC
CASSSPWGQGSYGYTF
>TRBJ1-2|TRBV6-5|NA|NA
TGTGCCAGCAGTTACGGCGGGACTGTGTATGGCTACACCTTC
CASSYGGTVYGYTF